The 20 T cell receptor beta chains below all came from one sample that was sequenced in a study of T-cell reconstitution after alpha-beta-depleted transplantation in children. Construction of the TCRbeta library involved unique molecular identifiers. TCRdb reanalysed the PCR reads using MiXCR and keeps one entry per CDR3 protein. The data show 240,000 or so distinct CDR3 sequences, about 12% seen once. This material consisted of PBMCs from the stem cell graft donor, taken from the stem cell graft. Receptors were obtained from a human donor who donated a stem cell graft to a child with acute lymphoblastic leukemia.

In this sample, this clonotype turned up many times. The gene calls are TRBV29-1 and TRBJ2-2; D may be TRBD1 (6 bases). The CDR3 contains 12 residues. CDR1 SQVTM and CDR2 ANQGSEA come from the germline V gene. With 4 bases removed from V and 5 bases from J, the gap between germline ends came to 8 bases. The chain's CDR3 is CSVVQGTGELFF. Here the CDR3 DNA reads TGCAGCGTTGTGCAGGGGACCGGGGAGCTGTTTTTT.

This clonotype was found many times. The V call is TRBV27, the J call TRBJ2-5, with D unresolved. CDR1 is MNHEY and CDR2 is SMNVEV in the germline V gene (reference sequence). The CDR3 extends over 14 amino acids. V shed 3 bases and J shed 5 bases, with 13 bases lying between them. CDR3 DNA sequence: TGTGCCAGCAGTTTGTACCTCAATAGGGAGACCCAGTACTTC. It codes for CASSLYLNRETQYF.

This clonotype appeared many times. This chain links TRBV11-2 with TRBJ1-5; possible D gene TRBD1, 5 bases. CDR3 length equals 15 residues. V lost 3 bases and J 3 bases, leaving 12 bases between the germline ends. Germline values: CDR1 SGHAT, CDR2 FQNNGV. CDR3 bases: TGTGCCAGCAGCTTGGTAGGGGCCCCCAATCAGCCCCAGCATTTT. This gives the protein CASSLVGAPNQPQHF.

The chain recombines TRBV7-9 with TRBJ2-7; D unresolved. CDR1 SEHNR and CDR2 FQNEAQ come from the germline V gene (reference sequence). Trimming removed 4 bases from V and 6 bases from J, with 16 bases in between. The CDR3 length is 14 residues. DNA for the CDR3: TGTGCCAGCAGCTCATTGGATCAGCGCAGCGAGCAGTACTTC. Protein sequence: CASSSLDQRSEQYF.

The table lists this clonotype with many counts. This sequence joins TRBV29-1 and TRBJ2-7; 10 nucleotides align to TRBD1. CDR3 length: 15 amino acids. CDR1 is SQVTM and CDR2 is ANQGSEA in the germline V gene. V dropped 5 bases and J dropped 3; count of bases not matched to a gene: 10. The chain's CDR3 is CSVRIFRDRGYEQYF. The CDR3 DNA is TGCAGCGTTAGAATCTTTAGGGACAGGGGCTACGAGCAGTACTTC.

This clonotype was observed at least ten times. The chain employs TRBV29-1 and TRBJ2-1, with 8 bases matching TRBD2. Germline CDR1 and CDR2: SQVTM and ANQGSEA. This CDR3 contains 14 residues. Trimming at V came to 8 bases and at J to 2 bases, leaving 8 bases not matched to a gene. CDR3 sequence: CSLRSGGAYNEQFF. DNA of the CDR3: TGCAGCCTACGCTCGGGGGGGGCCTACAATGAGCAGTTCTTC.

At least ten counts were recorded for this clonotype. The chain joins TRBV9 to TRBJ1-1; no definite D call. Looked up from germline, CDR1 is SGDLS and CDR2 is YYNGEE. Trimming left V 2 bases short and J 0 bases short, with 5 bases between. This CDR3 has 13 amino acids. The DNA for the CDR3 is TGTGCCAGCAGCGTCTACATGAACACTGAAGCTTTCTTT. Encoded protein: CASSVYMNTEAFF.

This clonotype was seen at least ten times. The V gene is TRBV27, the J gene TRBJ2-7; TRBD1 aligns across 7 bases. The CDR3 is made up of 15 amino acids. V trimming: 5 bases; J trimming: 7 bases; junction bases outside the gene matches: 14. From germline, CDR1 is MNHEY and CDR2 SMNVEV (reference sequence). CDR3 in DNA: TGTGCCAGCAGTGACCGGGACAGACCACTTGAGGAGCAGTACTTC. Protein product: CASSDRDRPLEEQYF.

This clonotype was counted only a few times. The gene calls are TRBV20-1 and TRBJ2-3, with 9 nucleotides matching TRBD1. Trimming took 5 bases from V and 2 from J; bases not matched to a gene: 5. The CDR3 length is 14 residues. Per the germline V gene, CDR1 is DFQATT and CDR2 is SNEGSKA (reference sequence). CDR3 sequence (DNA): TGCAGTGCTTATACAGGGGGCGACACAGATACGCAGTATTTT. Translation: CSAYTGGDTDTQYF.

The gene calls are TRBV19 and TRBJ2-2; 8 positions agree with TRBD1. Germline lookup yields CDR1 LNHDA and CDR2 SQIVND (reference sequence). V dropped 7 bases and J dropped 4; count of bases not matched to a gene: 5. CDR3 length: 14 amino acids. DNA of the CDR3: TGTGCCAGTATGGGGACAGGCTCCACCGGGGAGCTGTTTTTT. It translates to CASMGTGSTGELFF.

This clonotype has only a few counts. The chain has TRBV7-6 and TRBJ2-7; possible D gene TRBD2, 6 bases. Trimming removed 0 bases from V and 0 bases from J, with 12 bases in between. The CDR3 is made up of 16 amino acids. Germline V lookup: CDR1 SGHVS, CDR2 FNYEAQ. CDR3: CASSLAAGRSSYEQYF. For the CDR3, the DNA is TGTGCCAGCAGCTTAGCGGCGGGGAGGAGCTCCTACGAGCAGTACTTC. Full variable domain (remainder filled in from reference TRBV7-6 and TRBJ2-7): GAGVSQSPRYKVTKRGQDVALRCDPISGHVSLYWYRQALGQGPEFLTYFNYEAQQDKSGLPNDRFSAERPEGSISTLTIQRTEQRDSAMYRCASSLAAGRSSYEQYFGPGTRLTVT.

This clonotype was seen ten or more times. The J gene is TRBJ2-1, the V gene TRBV5-1; TRBD2 matches at 10 bases. Germline CDR1 is SGHRS and CDR2 is YFSETQ. V lost 6 bases to trimming and J lost 3 bases; unmatched junction nucleotides: 3. The CDR3 length is 14 residues. The CDR3 DNA reads as TGCGCCAGCACGCTAGCGGGGGTCTACAATGAGCAGTTCTTC. Its protein is CASTLAGVYNEQFF. The full variable domain, rest sourced from reference TRBV5-1 and TRBJ2-1, is KAGVTQTPRYLIKTRGQQVTLSCSPISGHRSVSWYQQTPGQGLQFLFEYFSETQRNKGNFPGRFSGRQFSNSRSEMNVSTLELGDSALYLCASTLAGVYNEQFFGPGTRLTVL.

Comment on this clonotype: A much larger clone sits a single nucleotide away, making a read error possible. The chain is built from TRBV7-8 and TRBJ1-5; D gene unclear. CDR3 length equals 14 residues. Germline V gene data show CDR1 as SGHVS and CDR2 as FQNEAQ. The CDR3 nucleotides read TGTCCCAGCAGCTTAGAGGGCTACAATCAGCCCCAGCATTTT. As protein: CPSSLEGYNQPQHF.

This clonotype was picked up many times. V is TRBV12-3 or TRBV12-4 and J is TRBJ2-1; 15 bases line up with TRBD2. V shed 5 bases, J shed 6 bases, and the junction held 11 bases outside the gene matches. This CDR3 region has 18 residues. CDR3 in DNA: TGTGCCAGCAGTCCACGGACTAGCGGGGGGGCCAGGGGCAATGAGCAGTTCTTC. Translating it yields CASSPRTSGGARGNEQFF.

As concerns this clonotype: Since a much larger clone is just one base distant, this may be a read error. CDR3 protein: CASRSTGLGPEAFF. Written as DNA, the CDR3 is TGTGCCAGCAGGTCGACAGGGCTAGGACCTGAAGCTTTCTTT. The chain combines TRBV5-8 with TRBJ1-1, with 7 bases aligning to TRBD1. The CDR3 covers 14 residues. Germline values: CDR1 SGHTS, CDR2 YDEGEE. Trimming removed 5 bases from V and 6 bases from J; junction bases left unmatched: 10.

Only a few counts were recorded for this clonotype. The genes are TRBV7-2 and TRBJ2-1; TRBD2 matches 11 bases. J gave up 6 bases and V 8 bases, and 12 bases lay outside the gene matches. This CDR3 region has 16 residues. The germline CDR1 and CDR2 sequences are SGHTA and FQGNSA. Written as DNA, the CDR3 is TGTGCCAGCCGACGATCCCTAGCGGGAGGTGGCAATGAGCAGTTCTTC. This gives the protein CASRRSLAGGGNEQFF.

This clonotype was seen repeatedly, ten times or more. The J gene is TRBJ2-4, the V gene TRBV28; maybe TRBD1 (5 bases). V shed 5 bases and J shed 0 bases, with 11 bases lying between them. The CDR3 contains 15 residues. Per the germline V gene, CDR1 is MDHEN and CDR2 is SYDVKM. CDR3 sequence reads: CASSPRVLAKNIQYF. CDR3 sequence (DNA): TGTGCCAGCAGTCCCAGGGTTTTAGCCAAAAACATTCAGTACTTC.

This clonotype has a count of ten or more. This rearrangement joins TRBV6-1 to TRBJ2-3; D is possibly TRBD2 (6 bases). Trimming cost V 8 bases and J 2 bases, with 11 bases left between them. The germline V gene encodes CDR1 MNHNS and CDR2 SASEGT. CDR3 length: 13 amino acids. The chain's CDR3 is CASPGGDTDTQYF. The CDR3 nucleotides read TGTGCCAGCCCCGGGGGAGACACAGATACGCAGTATTTT.

This clonotype was counted ten times or more. The V and J genes are TRBV12-3 or TRBV12-4 and TRBJ1-5; a possible D gene is TRBD1 (5 bases). The V end was cut by 2 bases, the J end by 7 bases, with 12 bases between. CDR3 length equals 14 residues. The CDR3 DNA reads TGTGCCAGCAGTTTACGGCAGGGAGACCAGCCCCAGCATTTT. Translating it yields CASSLRQGDQPQHF.

On this clonotype itself: A much larger clone lies a single base off, so this may be a read error. V gene TRBV5-6 combines with J gene TRBJ2-4; perhaps TRBD1 as D (6 bases). The CDR3 runs to 16 residues. CDR1 is SGHDT and CDR2 is YYEEEE in the germline V gene. V gave up 4 bases and J gave up 0 bases, with 14 bases separating them. The CDR3 nucleotides read TGTGCCAGCAGCCCAAGGGACATCGGAGCCAAAAACATTCAGTACTTC. Residues: CASSPRDIGAKNIQYF.